The sequence of this T cell receptor beta chain was determined in a study of blood T cell repertoires in COVID-19. This CDR3 spans 11 amino acids. V was cut by 7 bases and J by 3 bases, with 4 bases left in between. The method was immunoSEQ multiplex PCR; TCRdb's version includes in-frame clones alone and lacks a portion of them. The sample shows under 500,000 clones, about 89% of them seen only once. The clonotype was recovered from a woman in her 30s with acute or convalescent COVID-19. Sample: peripheral blood. The chain is built from TRBV23-1 and TRBJ1-3; D call uncertain. TRBV23-1 is noted as an ORF with a role that remains uncertain. The CDR3 nucleotides are TGCGCCAGCACTTATGGAAACACCATATATTTT. This gives the protein CASTYGNTIYF.